These T cell receptor beta chains were read from a single sample in a study of blood T cell repertoires in COVID-19. Generated by immunoSEQ multiplex PCR, the TCRdb table keeps only in-frame clones and is missing some. The table shows 110,000 to 150,000 clones, with about 87% occurring only once. Material for sequencing was peripheral blood. These receptors all stem from a human donor in a cohort sampled during active COVID-19. The CDR3 runs from the conserved cysteine through the conserved F or W. D genes are given only for firm matches. Clone size is given for some rows only: seen once, a few or many times, or a class if the clone is expanded.

d_call,j_call,clone_size,v_call,cdr3_aa,cdr3_nt
TRBD1,TRBJ2-7,.,TRBV4-1,CASSIDRGYEQYF,TGCGCCAGCAGCATCGACAGGGGCTACGAGCAGTACTTC
.,TRBJ1-1,.,TRBV24-1,CATRKDSNTEAFF,TGTGCCACCAGGAAGGACTCGAACACTGAAGCTTTCTTT
.,TRBJ2-5,.,TRBV11-2,CASSLWGLEETQYF,TGTGCCAGCAGCTTGTGGGGGCTGGAAGAGACCCAGTACTTC
TRBD2,TRBJ2-2,.,TRBV7-2,CASSGRTSGDRRVFF,TGTGCCAGCAGCGGAAGGACTAGCGGGGACCGCAGGGTGTTTTTT
.,TRBJ1-2,.,TRBV2,CASSPTGSYYGYTF,TGTGCCAGCAGTCCGACCGGGAGCTACTATGGCTACACCTTC
TRBD2,TRBJ2-1,.,TRBV2,CASTGGLAGGPYNEQFF,TGTGCCAGCACCGGGGGACTAGCGGGAGGCCCCTACAATGAGCAGTTCTTC
.,TRBJ2-3,once,TRBV10-3,CAISESKGGGTDTQYF,TGTGCCATCAGTGAGTCAAAGGGCGGGGGCACAGATACGCAGTATTTT
.,TRBJ1-3,.,TRBV6-5,CASTSGGLGNTIYF,TGTGCCAGCACCTCGGGGGGGCTAGGAAACACCATATATTTT
.,TRBJ2-2,.,TRBV4-2,CASSQLQGGELFF,TGTGCCAGCAGCCAATTACAGGGCGGGGAGCTGTTTTTT
TRBD2,TRBJ2-1,few,TRBV27,CASSPLAGVYNEQFF,TGTGCCAGCAGTCCACTAGCGGGAGTCTACAATGAGCAGTTCTTC
.,TRBJ1-5,.,TRBV12-3/TRBV12-4,CASSLTGNQPQHF,TGTGCCAGCAGTTTAACGGGCAATCAGCCCCAGCATTTT
TRBD2,TRBJ2-3,.,TRBV10-3,CAIRSSGGTDTQYF,TGTGCCATCAGGAGTAGCGGGGGCACAGATACGCAGTATTTT
.,TRBJ1-6,few,TRBV5-4,CASSPAGAGPNSYNSPLHF,TGTGCCAGCAGCCCGGCGGGCGCAGGACCAAACTCCTATAATTCACCCCTCCACTTT
TRBD1,TRBJ2-7,.,TRBV7-9,CASSGKTGGFYEQYF,TGTGCCAGCAGCGGAAAGACAGGGGGGTTCTACGAGCAGTACTTC
.,TRBJ1-4,.,TRBV2,CASSQRVWEKLFF,TGTGCCAGCAGCCAGAGGGTTTGGGAAAAACTGTTTTTT
TRBD1,TRBJ1-2,.,TRBV5-6,CASSRKGARGYGYTF,TGTGCCAGCTCGCGGAAGGGGGCGAGGGGCTATGGCTACACCTTC
.,TRBJ2-2,few,TRBV7-3,CASSLNGRVNTGELFF,TGTGCCAGCAGCTTAAATGGCAGGGTGAACACCGGGGAGCTGTTTTTT
.,TRBJ1-5,.,TRBV5-6,CASSAGLNQPQHF,TGTGCCAGCAGCGCCGGACTTAATCAGCCCCAGCATTTT
.,TRBJ1-5,.,TRBV2,CASRPAPGSSNQPQHF,TGTGCCAGCAGGCCCGCTCCGGGGTCTAGCAATCAGCCCCAGCATTTT
.,TRBJ1-5,.,TRBV4-3,CASSQDLEVFNQPQHF,TGCGCCAGCAGCCAAGATCTCGAGGTCTTTAATCAGCCCCAGCATTTT
TRBD1,TRBJ2-5,.,TRBV25-1,CASSDRRTGGYQETQYF,TGTGCCAGCAGCGACCGGAGGACAGGGGGCTATCAAGAGACCCAGTACTTC
TRBD1,TRBJ1-5,.,TRBV28,CASSSGTGNSQPQHF,TGTGCCAGCAGCTCCGGGACAGGGAACTCCCAGCCCCAGCATTTT
.,TRBJ2-1,.,TRBV11-3,CASSLEPQLGNEQFF,TGTGCCAGCAGCTTAGAGCCCCAACTCGGGAATGAGCAGTTCTTC
.,TRBJ1-1,.,TRBV7-8,CASSAYGGDTEAFF,TGTGCCAGCTCCGCTTACGGGGGGGACACTGAAGCTTTCTTT
.,TRBJ1-4,.,TRBV11-3,CASSLGAATNEKLFF,TGTGCCAGCAGCTTAGGGGCTGCAACTAATGAAAAACTGTTTTTT
TRBD1,TRBJ2-5,.,TRBV29-1,CSVAPTSTGGETQYF,TGCAGCGTTGCCCCAACTTCTACAGGGGGAGAGACCCAGTACTTC
.,TRBJ1-5,.,TRBV5-1,CASSLRPGGQPQHF,TGCGCCAGCAGCTTACGGCCGGGGGGGCAGCCCCAGCATTTT
.,TRBJ1-3,.,TRBV15,CATSTGAGGSGNTIYF,TGTGCCACCAGCACAGGGGCTGGGGGCTCTGGAAACACCATATATTTT
.,TRBJ1-1,.,TRBV7-9,CASSFVYTEAFF,TGTGCCAGCAGCTTTGTGTATACTGAAGCTTTCTTT
TRBD2,TRBJ2-1,.,TRBV6-4,CASSGTSGGNNEQFF,TGTGCCAGCAGCGGGACTAGCGGGGGTAACAATGAGCAGTTCTTC
.,TRBJ1-3,.,TRBV19,CASSIGGPATGNTIYF,TGTGCCAGTAGTATAGGAGGCCCTGCTACAGGAAACACCATATATTTT
TRBD2,TRBJ2-1,.,TRBV4-2,CASSQRASGKEFF,TGTGCCAGCAGCCAACGGGCGAGCGGGAAGGAGTTCTTC
TRBD2,TRBJ2-5,.,TRBV5-4,CASSRGLAGGQETQYF,TGTGCCAGCAGCAGGGGGCTAGCGGGAGGCCAAGAGACCCAGTACTTC
.,TRBJ1-4,.,TRBV23-1,CASPFEGEKSEKLFF,TGCGCCAGCCCCTTTGAGGGGGAAAAGAGTGAAAAACTGTTTTTT
TRBD1,TRBJ2-3,.,TRBV7-3,CASSYAGGGTDTQYF,TGTGCCAGCAGCTACGCAGGGGGCGGCACAGATACGCAGTATTTT
.,TRBJ1-1,.,TRBV7-3,CASSLGPVGEAFF,TGTGCCAGCAGCTTAGGGCCAGTTGGTGAAGCTTTCTTT
.,TRBJ1-1,.,TRBV3-1/TRBV3-2,CASSRRQSETEAFF,TGTGCCAGCAGCCGGAGGCAGTCGGAAACTGAAGCTTTCTTT
.,TRBJ1-3,.,TRBV30,CAWNSAGMAGNTIYF,TGTGCCTGGAATTCCGCAGGGATGGCTGGAAACACCATATATTTT
TRBD2,TRBJ2-5,once,TRBV3-1/TRBV3-2,CASSRGLAGLYQETQYF,TGTGCCAGCAGCCGGGGACTAGCGGGTCTGTACCAAGAGACCCAGTACTTC
TRBD1,TRBJ2-2,.,TRBV5-4,CASSLLRGRTGELFF,TGTGCCAGCAGCTTGCTCAGGGGGCGCACCGGGGAGCTGTTTTTT
.,TRBJ1-5,.,TRBV5-3,CARRRYRAKLGNQPQHF,TGTGCCAGAAGGCGTTACAGGGCTAAGCTAGGGAATCAGCCCCAGCATTTT
TRBD1,TRBJ2-1,.,TRBV9,CASTVGDRGDHEQFF,TGTGCCAGCACCGTAGGAGACAGGGGGGATCATGAGCAGTTCTTC